The source of this T cell receptor beta chain is a study of T cells after yellow fever vaccination. One entry per CDR3 protein results from TCRdb running MiXCR on the 5' RACE reads. This repertoire shows around 72,000 distinct CDR3 sequences, around 7% found once; its top ten account for over 25%. This clonotype was seen ten or more times. Germline V gene sequence: CDR1 SGHTS, CDR2 YDEGEE. Trimming removed 3 bases from V and 3 bases from J; junction bases left unmatched: 1. CDR3 size: 14 residues. This material consisted of CD8+ T cells sorted from PBMCs, taken around 10 days after the first yellow fever vaccination. This sequence joins TRBV5-8 and TRBJ2-5; 11 nucleotides agree with TRBD1. The sequence was collected from a man aged 18-30 years who received the YFV17D yellow fever vaccine. CDR3 amino acids: CASSSGQGEETQYF. CDR3 DNA sequence: TGTGCCAGCAGCTCGGGACAGGGGGAAGAGACCCAGTACTTC.